This T cell receptor (beta chain) was recorded in a study of blood T cell repertoires in COVID-19. Study-level background: The origin of the acute and convalescent COVID-19 samples was the United States, Italy and Spain. In each case, the material was cDNA or gDNA derived from T cells, B-cell-depleted T cells, or PBMCs.

This table comes from immunoSEQ multiplex PCR, and its TCRdb copy is limited to in-frame clones, with some not included. The data contain 380,000 or so clones, approximately 90% of them singletons. Participants came from 20 to 25 US areas, aged roughly 18 to 89 years. Cohorts were assigned according to the clinical history that participants reported. The TCR originated in a woman aged 25 to 45 with acute COVID-19. Material for sequencing was PBMCs or T cells enriched from blood (not recorded which).

The CDR3, as DNA: TGTGCCTCCTCAGGGAATCGGGATGAGCAGTTCTTC. Protein: CASSGNRDEQFF. The chain joins TRBV30 to TRBJ2-1, with D possibly being TRBD1 (5 bases). This CDR3 has 12 amino acids. V lost 7 bases to trimming and J lost 8 bases, with 15 bases between them. Germline loops: CDR1 GTSNPN, CDR2 SVGIG (reference sequence).